This T cell receptor beta chain was documented in a study of blood T cells in healthy people across ages. General study results and limits: There were more naive CD4+ cells and higher diversity in long-lived donors than in aged donors.

In regard to this clonotype: Its antigen is unknown.

The CDR3 covers 16 residues. V was pared by 3 bases and J by 4 bases, with 16 bases between. The use of a sample-barcoded 5' primer and a J-beta primer mix characterized a second PCR of roughly 7 to 11 cycles. TCRdb independently ran MiXCR on the 5' RACE reads; one entry per CDR3 protein. The table has 750,000 or so distinct CDR3 sequences, around 25% seen once. This sample also belongs to another study, concerning T cells of mothers and their children.

The sample taken for sequencing was blood. This sequence joins TRBV12-3 or TRBV12-4 and TRBJ2-1; D call uncertain. The TCR was taken from a boy between 10 and 17 years old in good health. This CDR3 reads CASSLVVGVLYNEQFF. The CDR3 DNA follows: TGTGCCAGCAGTTTGGTTGTCGGAGTGTTATACAATGAGCAGTTCTTC.